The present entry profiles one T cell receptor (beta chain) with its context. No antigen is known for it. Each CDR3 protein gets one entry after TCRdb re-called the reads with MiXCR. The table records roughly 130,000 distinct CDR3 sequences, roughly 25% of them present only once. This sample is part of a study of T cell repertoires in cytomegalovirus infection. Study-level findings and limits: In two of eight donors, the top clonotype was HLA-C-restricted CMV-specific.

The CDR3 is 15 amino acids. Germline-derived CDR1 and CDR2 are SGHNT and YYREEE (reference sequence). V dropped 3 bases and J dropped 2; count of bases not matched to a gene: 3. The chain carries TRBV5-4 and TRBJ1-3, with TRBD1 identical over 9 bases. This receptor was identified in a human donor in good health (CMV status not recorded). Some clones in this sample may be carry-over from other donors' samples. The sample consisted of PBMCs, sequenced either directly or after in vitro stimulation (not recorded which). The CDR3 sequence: CASSSGTGPGNTIYF. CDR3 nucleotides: TGTGCCAGCAGCTCCGGGACAGGGCCTGGAAACACCATATATTTT.